One T cell receptor (beta chain) is described in this entry. The data originate from a study of blood T cell repertoires in COVID-19. Method: immunoSEQ multiplex PCR; TCRdb's copy keeps in-frame clones and lacks some. Of fewer than 50,000 clones listed, 70% to 90% are singletons. Germline CDR1 reads SGHAT; CDR2 reads FQNNGV. The trim removed 5 bases at V and 3 bases at J, leaving 4 bases unmatched. The CDR3 has 15 amino acids. This receptor was identified in a man aged 55-75 years with COVID-19, enrolled during active disease. The genes are TRBV11-2 and TRBJ2-7, with 13 positions matching TRBD2. Input material: peripheral blood. The CDR3 DNA reads as TGTGCCAGCAGCACCCGGACTAGCGGGAGCTACGAGCAGTACTTC. Translated: CASSTRTSGSYEQYF.